Listed here are 22 T cell receptor beta chains from one sample, sequenced in a study of cytomegalovirus exposure and HLA in healthy donors. Vbeta (60) and Jbeta (13) primers were used in the PCR. Assay: immunoSEQ multiplex PCR; the TCRdb copy retains only in-frame clones and omits some. The repertoire holds around 190,000 clones, with around 83% as singletons. Sequences were obtained from PBMCs. The receptors shown here come from a man aged 35-49 years in good health and CMV-seropositive.

V and J are TRBV27 and TRBJ2-5; a possible D gene is TRBD2 (7 bases). The tail of the sequence fits TRBJ2-7 better, so the J call may be wrong. Looked up from germline, CDR1 is MNHEY and CDR2 is SMNVEV (reference sequence). The CDR3 has 15 amino acids. CDR3 nucleotide sequence: TGTGCCAGCACCTTGGGCGGGGGCCGATCCTACGAGCAGTACTTC. Translating gives CASTLGGGRSYEQYF.

This clone occurred once. The chain recombines TRBV9 with TRBJ2-7; a possible D gene is TRBD2 (6 bases). The germline gives CDR1 SGDLS, CDR2 YYNGEE. CDR3 length equals 15 residues. V lost 4 bases, J lost 4 bases, and 18 bases lay in between. In nucleotides, the CDR3 is TGTGCCAGCAGCCTTTCGACTAGGATCGGGTACGAGCAGTACTTC. The encoded protein is CASSLSTRIGYEQYF. The whole variable domain, filled in from reference TRBV9 and TRBJ2-7, reads DSGVTQTPKHLITATGQRVTLRCSPRSGDLSVYWYQQSLDQGLQFLIQYYNGEERAKGNILERFSAQQFPDLHSELNLSSLELGDSALYFCASSLSTRIGYEQYFGPGTRLTVT.

The rearrangement uses TRBV5-1 and TRBJ2-5; a possible D gene is TRBD2 (5 bases). The V end was cut by 2 bases, the J end by 2 bases, with 10 bases between. CDR3 length: 14 residues. Germline V CDR1 and CDR2: SGHRS, YFSETQ. CDR3 in amino acids: CASSFNGVQETQYF. The CDR3 DNA is TGCGCCAGCAGCTTTAACGGGGTTCAAGAGACCCAGTACTTC.

V is TRBV5-4 and J is TRBJ1-1; possibly TRBD1 for D (5 bases). Looked up from germline, CDR1 is SGHNT and CDR2 is YYREEE (reference sequence). This CDR3 contains 15 residues. V lost 1 base, J lost 0 bases, and 10 bases lay in between. The CDR3 is CASSLSRDMNTEAFF. CDR3 nucleotides: TGTGCCAGCAGCTTGTCCAGGGATATGAACACTGAAGCTTTCTTT.

The V call is TRBV7-8, the J call TRBJ2-3; 10 bases fit TRBD1. The CDR3 covers 16 residues. The V and J ends lost 5 bases and 1 base, in that order; junction bases with no gene match: 6. In germline, CDR1 is SGHVS, CDR2 FQNEAQ. As DNA, the CDR3 is TGTGCCAGCAGCGCCGACAGGGGGCATGGCACAGATACGCAGTATTTT. Protein sequence: CASSADRGHGTDTQYF.

The chain links TRBV7-2 to TRBJ1-1, with D unclear. The CDR3 runs to 13 residues. Germline CDR1 reads SGHTA; CDR2 reads FQGNSA. V was shortened by 1 base and J by 5 bases, with 8 bases between the two germline ends. The CDR3 region is CASSLEGRTEAFF. The CDR3 DNA is TGTGCCAGCAGCTTAGAAGGGAGGACTGAAGCTTTCTTT.

This clone was picked up one time. The chain employs TRBV5-4 and TRBJ2-7, with D maybe TRBD1 (5 bases). Germline CDR1 and CDR2: SGHNT and YYREEE (reference sequence). The ends were cut back, 1 base at V and 6 bases at J, with 14 bases in the middle. The CDR3 length is 14 residues. CDR3 loop: CASSLQGVAIEQYF. The DNA of the CDR3 is TGTGCCAGCAGCTTGCAGGGTGTTGCTATCGAGCAGTACTTC.

The genes are TRBV19 and TRBJ2-1; D is possibly TRBD1 (5 bases). The V gene's germline CDR1 is LNHDA and CDR2 SQIVND (reference sequence). The V gene lost 1 base and the J gene lost 5 bases, with 9 bases spanning the gap. The CDR3 consists of 14 residues. The CDR3 region is CASSIVWGDNEQFF. As DNA, the CDR3 is TGTGCCAGTAGTATAGTATGGGGCGACAATGAGCAGTTCTTC.

V usage is TRBV19 and J usage is TRBJ1-1; D unclear. The length of the CDR3 is 13 residues. V lost 5 bases, J lost 3 bases, and 10 bases lay in between. Germline CDR1 and CDR2: LNHDA and SQIVND (reference sequence). This CDR3 reads CASSVTLDTEAFF. The DNA of the CDR3 is TGTGCCAGTAGTGTAACTTTGGACACTGAAGCTTTCTTT. The entire variable domain, with the rest obtained from reference TRBV19 and TRBJ1-1, is as follows: DGGITQSPKYLFRKEGQNVTLSCEQNLNHDAMYWYRQDPGQGLRLIYYSQIVNDFQKGDIAEGYSVSREKKESFPLTVTSAQKNPTAFYLCASSVTLDTEAFFGQGTRLTVV.

This sequence joins TRBV5-4 and TRBJ1-3; D possibly corresponds to TRBD1 (5 bases). The V end lost 4 bases, the J end lost 2 bases, and 16 bases lay between the germline ends. Germline-derived CDR1 and CDR2 are SGHNT and YYREEE (reference sequence). The CDR3 runs to 16 residues. CDR3 protein: CASSPRVGKPGNTIYF. The CDR3 DNA follows: TGTGCCAGCAGCCCCAGGGTCGGTAAGCCTGGAAACACCATATATTTT.

A word on this clone: At one end the junction does not follow the germline gene, possibly because of a read error. Within the sample, other DNA sequences also encode this same CDR3. The rearrangement links TRBV5-1 to TRBJ1-6, with 7 bases lining up with TRBD1. This CDR3 comprises 15 residues. CDR1 SGHRS and CDR2 YFSETQ come from the germline V gene. The CDR3 nucleotides read TGCGCTAGCAGCTTGGGACAGACGCGAGGCTCACCCCTCCACTTT. Protein: CASSLGQTRGSPLHF. The full variable domain, its missing parts supplied by reference TRBV5-1 and TRBJ1-6, is KAGVTQTPRYLIKTRGQQVTLSCSPISGHRSVSWYQQTPGQGLQFLFEYFSETQRNKGNFPGRFSGRQFSNSRSEMNVSTLELGDSALYLCASSLGQTRGSPLHFGNGTRLTVT.

The chain recombines TRBV7-6 with TRBJ2-3; 10 bases fit TRBD2. Trimming at V came to 6 bases and at J to 4 bases, leaving 10 bases not matched to a gene. The length of the CDR3 is 16 residues. The germline V gene has CDR1 SGHVS and CDR2 FNYEAQ. CDR3 nucleotide sequence: TGTGCCAGCAGTCTCGGATCGGGACTAGCGTCAGATACGCAGTATTTT. Residues: CASSLGSGLASDTQYF.

J is TRBJ2-7 and V is TRBV27; D possibly corresponds to TRBD1 (6 bases). Germline V lookup: CDR1 MNHEY, CDR2 SMNVEV (reference sequence). CDR3 length equals 17 residues. V was pared by 4 bases and J by 3 bases, with 22 bases between. The DNA of the CDR3 is TGTGCCAGCAGTTCCTCAGGGGTCCCCGTTACGGGCTACGAGCAGTACTTC. Protein sequence: CASSSSGVPVTGYEQYF.

This clone ranks as medium-sized (0.01 to 0.1%). The chain employs TRBV10-1 and TRBJ1-1, with 7 bases fitting TRBD1. Looked up from germline, CDR1 is WNHNN and CDR2 is SYGVQD (reference sequence). V trimming: 2 bases; J trimming: 4 bases; junction bases outside the gene matches: 1. CDR3 length equals 13 residues. CDR3 DNA: TGCGCCAGCAGTGAGGGACAGGTCACTGAAGCTTTCTTT. It is translated as CASSEGQVTEAFF.

The CDR3 here is CSAAPDRVNTEAFF. As DNA, the CDR3 is TGCAGCGCCGCCCCCGACAGGGTGAACACTGAAGCTTTCTTT. The chain recombines TRBV29-1 with TRBJ1-1; 7 bases map to TRBD1. The V and J ends lost 7 bases and 0 bases, in that order; junction bases with no gene match: 8. Germline CDR1 is SQVTM and CDR2 is ANQGSEA. This CDR3 region has 14 residues.

The rearrangement uses TRBV4-3 and TRBJ1-1; tentative D call: TRBD1 (6 bases). The germline gives CDR1 LGHNA, CDR2 YSLEER. V was shortened by 2 bases and J by 11 bases, with 18 bases between the two germline ends. This CDR3 is built from 14 residues. CDR3 bases: TGCGCCAGCAGCCAATCACAGCAGGGGTTGTGGGCTTTCTTT. Translation gives CASSQSQQGLWAFF.

The V call is TRBV2, the J call TRBJ2-1; the match to TRBD2 covers 7 bases. The CDR3 runs to 12 residues. Germline CDR1 reads SNHLY; CDR2 reads FYNNEI. V gave up 4 bases and J gave up 6 bases; unmatched junction bases: 0. The CDR3 region has the DNA TGTGCCAGCAGTGGGACTAGCAATGAGCAGTTCTTC. The encoded protein is CASSGTSNEQFF.

This clone has only a few counts. The gene calls are TRBV7-8 and TRBJ1-5, with 11 bases fitting TRBD1. V lost 3 bases to trimming and J lost 3 bases; unmatched junction nucleotides: 13. The germline V gene encodes CDR1 SGHVS and CDR2 FQNEAQ. The CDR3 is 19 amino acids. Here the CDR3 DNA reads TGTGCCAGCAGCTTTCAAGGGGCCCGAGGACAGGGGGCCAATCAGCCCCAGCATTTT. It is translated as CASSFQGARGQGANQPQHF.

The chain employs TRBV5-5 and TRBJ2-2; unclear D gene. The CDR3 contains 15 residues. Germline assignment: CDR1 SGHKS and CDR2 YYEKEE (reference sequence). Between the trimmed V and J ends, which lost 6 bases and 2 bases, there was a span of 14 bases. This CDR3 is CASKQQILNTGELFF. The CDR3 DNA reads TGTGCCAGCAAACAACAGATTCTAAACACCGGGGAGCTGTTTTTT. The complete variable domain, with remaining parts taken from reference TRBV5-5 and TRBJ2-2, reads DAGVTQSPTHLIKTRGQQVTLRCSPISGHKSVSWYQQVLGQGPQFIFQYYEKEERGRGNFPDRFSARQFPNYSSELNVNALLLGDSALYLCASKQQILNTGELFFGEGSRLTVL.

The chain couples TRBV6-5 to TRBJ2-2, with D unclear. CDR1 is MNHEY and CDR2 is SVGAGI in the germline V gene. The CDR3 has 14 amino acids. V was trimmed by 0 bases and J by 6 bases, leaving 8 bases between them. The CDR3 here is CASSYSTAAGELFF. CDR3 in DNA: TGTGCCAGCAGTTACTCCACCGCGGCCGGGGAGCTGTTTTTT.

The gene calls are TRBV6-1 and TRBJ1-2, with D unclear. CDR1 is MNHNS, CDR2 SASEGT, per germline. The CDR3 has 12 residues. The V gene lost 3 bases and the J gene lost 4 bases, with 6 bases spanning the gap. CDR3 sequence: CASSDSFYGYTF. The CDR3 region has the DNA TGTGCCAGCAGTGATAGTTTCTATGGCTACACCTTC.

A single count supports this clone. The V and J genes are TRBV19 and TRBJ2-7; 11 nucleotides match TRBD1. This CDR3 is 16 amino acids long. Germline CDR1 is LNHDA and CDR2 is SQIVND (reference sequence). With V trimmed by 5 bases and J by 2 bases, 8 bases remained unmatched. As DNA, the CDR3 is TGTGCCAGTAGTGGGGGGACAGGGGGAAATCCCTACGAGCAGTACTTC. Amino acids: CASSGGTGGNPYEQYF.